This T cell receptor (beta chain) was profiled in a study of T cells in Graves' hyperthyroidism and ophthalmopathy. Amplification targeted TCR beta CDR3 regions from RNA transcripts. First-round RT-PCR targeting the TCR CDR3 was performed with the HTBI primer set. TCRdb reprocessed the multiplex PCR reads with MiXCR, giving one entry per CDR3 protein. The data contain 350,000 to 500,000 distinct CDR3 sequences, roughly an eighth of them seen just once; the ten biggest clones take up around 5.3%. Study findings and constraints: Blood also held most thyroid clonotypes expanded beyond 0.001. The model foresaw ophthalmopathy a median 6.5 months prior to onset. Ophthalmopathy cases were set apart from stable hyperthyroidism by a 13 V-J model.

This clonotype was recorded at least ten times. The target antigen is unknown. Looked up from germline, CDR1 is LGHNT and CDR2 is FRNRAP. The CDR3 runs to 16 residues. V was cut by 0 bases and J by 4 bases, with 14 bases left in between. Extraction of PBMCs used about 9.2 ml of fresh peripheral blood. Sequencing was carried out using blood. The genes are TRBV12-5 and TRBJ2-3; D is possibly TRBD1 or TRBD2 (5 bases each). The TCR comes from a woman aged 18-29 years with Graves' hyperthyroidism. The CDR3 region is CASGLVRSRDPDTQYF. CDR3 coding DNA: TGTGCTAGTGGTTTGGTACGGTCCCGGGACCCAGATACGCAGTATTTT.